These T cell receptor beta chains were read from a single sample in a study of T cell changes during pregnancy in multiple sclerosis. Clones were sequenced by immunoSEQ multiplex PCR, and TCRdb holds only the in-frame ones, with some missing. The sample includes about 70,000 clones, approximately 92% of them seen just once. Sequences were derived from CD8+ T cells from peripheral blood mononuclear cells, sampled in the third trimester of pregnancy. The receptors come from a female donor in good health, enrolled as a control in a pregnancy study. Both conserved end residues are part of each CDR3. Each record gives: V gene, clone size, J gene, CDR3 length, D gene, CDR3 DNA, CDR3 protein. The D gene is left open where the match is weak. Size is stated for part of the rows, as once, few or many counts, or as a class when the clone is expanded.

v_call: TRBV7-2
clone_size: -
j_call: TRBJ1-4
cdr3_length: 15
d_call: -
cdr3_nt: TGTGCCAGCAGCGCCACGGGGGGAGGGAATGAAAAACTGTTTTTT
cdr3_aa: CASSATGGGNEKLFF

v_call: TRBV30
clone_size: -
j_call: TRBJ1-4
cdr3_length: 15
d_call: -
cdr3_nt: TGTGCCTGGAGTGCCATCATTTCAACTAATGAAAAACTGTTTTTT
cdr3_aa: CAWSAIISTNEKLFF

v_call: TRBV27
clone_size: -
j_call: TRBJ1-1
cdr3_length: 13
d_call: TRBD1
cdr3_nt: TGTGCCAGCAGTCTCAACTCGGACAGGGGAGCTTTCTTT
cdr3_aa: CASSLNSDRGAFF

v_call: TRBV5-6
clone_size: -
j_call: TRBJ1-1
cdr3_length: 13
d_call: TRBD1
cdr3_nt: TGTGCCAGCAGCGCCGACAGGGGCACTGAAGCTTTCTTT
cdr3_aa: CASSADRGTEAFF

v_call: TRBV21-1
clone_size: once
j_call: TRBJ2-7
cdr3_length: 16
d_call: -
cdr3_nt: TGTGCCAGCAGCAAAGATTTCAAGGACAGGGGCGACGAGCAGTACTTC
cdr3_aa: CASSKDFKDRGDEQYF

v_call: TRBV10-1
clone_size: once
j_call: TRBJ1-1
cdr3_length: 16
d_call: TRBD1
cdr3_nt: TGCGCCAGCAGTCCTCCGGGACAGCACATGAACACTGAAGCTTTCTTT
cdr3_aa: CASSPPGQHMNTEAFF

v_call: TRBV25-1
clone_size: -
j_call: TRBJ1-1
cdr3_length: 14
d_call: TRBD1
cdr3_nt: TGTGCCAGCAGTGAACCGACAGGGGGCACTGAAGCTTTCTTT
cdr3_aa: CASSEPTGGTEAFF

v_call: TRBV10-2
clone_size: -
j_call: TRBJ1-5
cdr3_length: 13
d_call: -
cdr3_nt: TGCGCCAGCAGTGGGACGGGGAGTCAGCCCCAGCATTTT
cdr3_aa: CASSGTGSQPQHF

v_call: TRBV5-1
clone_size: -
j_call: TRBJ2-7
cdr3_length: 13
d_call: -
cdr3_nt: TGCGCCAGCAGCTTGGTACAGGGATACGAGCAGTACTTC
cdr3_aa: CASSLVQGYEQYF

v_call: TRBV9
clone_size: -
j_call: TRBJ2-2
cdr3_length: 15
d_call: -
cdr3_nt: TGTGCCAGCAGCGTAGATTACGCCAGTCGCGGGGAGCTGTTTTTT
cdr3_aa: CASSVDYASRGELFF

v_call: TRBV7-2
clone_size: -
j_call: TRBJ1-2
cdr3_length: 15
d_call: -
cdr3_nt: TGTGCCAGCAGCTTATACTCAGGGTACGACTATGGCTACACCTTC
cdr3_aa: CASSLYSGYDYGYTF

v_call: TRBV5-6
clone_size: -
j_call: TRBJ2-1
cdr3_length: 15
d_call: -
cdr3_nt: TGTGCCAGCAGCTTGTACAGGGCCCCGGTCGATGAGCAGTTCTTC
cdr3_aa: CASSLYRAPVDEQFF

v_call: TRBV7-9
clone_size: -
j_call: TRBJ2-1
cdr3_length: 17
d_call: -
cdr3_nt: TGTGCCAGCAGCCCCCCCGAGGGGGGGCCGTACTACAATGAGCAGTTCTTC
cdr3_aa: CASSPPEGGPYYNEQFF

v_call: TRBV29-1
clone_size: -
j_call: TRBJ2-5
cdr3_length: 18
d_call: -
cdr3_nt: TGCAGCGTTGATCGGACAGAATTTGGGGGTGGGCTGAAAGAGACCCAGTACTTC
cdr3_aa: CSVDRTEFGGGLKETQYF

v_call: TRBV27
clone_size: once
j_call: TRBJ2-5
cdr3_length: 17
d_call: TRBD2
cdr3_nt: TGTGCCAGCAGTCCGGGACTAGCGGGGGGATGGCAAGAGACCCAGTACTTC
cdr3_aa: CASSPGLAGGWQETQYF

v_call: TRBV19
clone_size: -
j_call: TRBJ1-1
cdr3_length: 17
d_call: TRBD1
cdr3_nt: TGTGCCAGTAGTATAGAGACCCCAGGGGGACTGAACACTGAAGCTTTCTTT
cdr3_aa: CASSIETPGGLNTEAFF

v_call: TRBV4-3
clone_size: -
j_call: TRBJ2-7
cdr3_length: 15
d_call: -
cdr3_nt: TGCGCCAGCAGCCAAGATCGAGGGATCTCCTACGAGCAGTACTTC
cdr3_aa: CASSQDRGISYEQYF

v_call: TRBV25-1
clone_size: -
j_call: TRBJ1-5
cdr3_length: 16
d_call: -
cdr3_nt: TGTGCCAGCAGTGAATCTCCGGGGATTGGAAATCAGCCCCAGCATTTT
cdr3_aa: CASSESPGIGNQPQHF

v_call: TRBV6-1
clone_size: once
j_call: TRBJ2-3
cdr3_length: 16
d_call: TRBD1
cdr3_nt: TGTGCCAGCAGTGAAATGGGACAGGGGGCTAAAGATACGCAGTATTTT
cdr3_aa: CASSEMGQGAKDTQYF

v_call: TRBV9
clone_size: -
j_call: TRBJ1-2
cdr3_length: 15
d_call: -
cdr3_nt: TGTGCCAGCAGCGTAGGTTCCCCAGCGTTGGATGGCTACACCTTC
cdr3_aa: CASSVGSPALDGYTF

v_call: TRBV27
clone_size: -
j_call: TRBJ2-3
cdr3_length: 21
d_call: TRBD2
cdr3_nt: TGTGCCAGCACCCCCTTGGGTTTGACCGGGACTAGCGGGGGGGATACAGATACGCAGTATTTT
cdr3_aa: CASTPLGLTGTSGGDTDTQYF

v_call: TRBV9
clone_size: once
j_call: TRBJ1-1
cdr3_length: 14
d_call: -
cdr3_nt: TGTGCCAGCAGCTCGACGACAGCGAACACTGAAGCTTTCTTT
cdr3_aa: CASSSTTANTEAFF

v_call: TRBV5-6
clone_size: -
j_call: TRBJ1-1
cdr3_length: 15
d_call: -
cdr3_nt: TGTGCCAGCAGCTTGGGATCCAGGATGAACACTGAAGCTTTCTTT
cdr3_aa: CASSLGSRMNTEAFF

v_call: TRBV7-4
clone_size: -
j_call: TRBJ2-7
cdr3_length: 20
d_call: -
cdr3_nt: TGTGCCAGCAGCTTAGAAGCTTATTTCGGGACTGCAAATAGCTCCTACGAGCAGTACTTC
cdr3_aa: CASSLEAYFGTANSSYEQYF

v_call: TRBV5-6
clone_size: -
j_call: TRBJ2-7
cdr3_length: 17
d_call: TRBD1
cdr3_nt: TGTGCCAGCAGCCTCCAAACTAGGGACAGTGCTTCCTACGAGCAGTACTTC
cdr3_aa: CASSLQTRDSASYEQYF

v_call: TRBV7-2
clone_size: -
j_call: TRBJ2-1
cdr3_length: 17
d_call: -
cdr3_nt: TGTGCCAGCAGCATTAACCCGGGGTCGAGCTCCTACAATGAGCAGTTCTTC
cdr3_aa: CASSINPGSSSYNEQFF

v_call: TRBV9
clone_size: -
j_call: TRBJ2-5
cdr3_length: 16
d_call: -
cdr3_nt: TGTGCCAGCAGTACCGGAGGAGTGGCGACGCAAGAGACCCAGTACTTC
cdr3_aa: CASSTGGVATQETQYF

v_call: TRBV27
clone_size: -
j_call: TRBJ2-7
cdr3_length: 13
d_call: -
cdr3_nt: TGTGCCAGCAGTTTACGTGGCGGGTACGAGCAGTACTTC
cdr3_aa: CASSLRGGYEQYF

v_call: TRBV30
clone_size: -
j_call: TRBJ2-7
cdr3_length: 12
d_call: -
cdr3_nt: TGTGCCTGGAGACCGGACAGCTACGAGCAGTACTTC
cdr3_aa: CAWRPDSYEQYF

v_call: TRBV27
clone_size: -
j_call: TRBJ2-5
cdr3_length: 13
d_call: TRBD1
cdr3_nt: TGTGCCAGCCAGCCGACAGGGATGGAGACCCAGTACTTC
cdr3_aa: CASQPTGMETQYF

v_call: TRBV6-6
clone_size: once
j_call: TRBJ2-1
cdr3_length: 14
d_call: -
cdr3_nt: TGTGCCAGCAGTTGGGCAGGGATGTACAATGAGCAGTTCTTC
cdr3_aa: CASSWAGMYNEQFF

v_call: TRBV9
clone_size: -
j_call: TRBJ1-2
cdr3_length: 13
d_call: -
cdr3_nt: TGTGCCAGCAGCGTATCAGGTTCCTATGGCTACACCTTC
cdr3_aa: CASSVSGSYGYTF